The 21 T cell receptor beta chains reported below all come from one sample, sequenced in a study of cytomegalovirus exposure and HLA in healthy donors. Amplification used 60 Vbeta primers and 13 Jbeta primers. Method: immunoSEQ multiplex PCR; TCRdb's copy keeps in-frame clones and lacks some. The sample records some 190,000 clones, 70% to 80% being singletons. Sequencing was performed on PBMCs. These receptors were taken from a woman between 45 and 65 years old in good health and CMV-seronegative.

The chain has TRBV11-2 and TRBJ2-7; D is possibly TRBD2 (7 bases). The CDR3 is made up of 14 amino acids. Between the trimmed V and J ends, which lost 8 bases and 4 bases, there was a span of 18 bases. Germline CDR1 reads SGHAT; CDR2 reads FQNNGV. CDR3 sequence reads: CASRLGGGGYEQYF. The CDR3 DNA is TGTGCCAGCCGTTTGGGAGGGGGGGGATACGAGCAGTACTTC.

This rearrangement joins TRBV9 to TRBJ2-3, with 10 bases lining up with TRBD1. The germline CDR1 and CDR2 sequences are SGDLS and YYNGEE. Unmatched junction bases numbered 8, after V lost 4 bases and J lost 6 bases. The CDR3 length is 15 residues. CDR3 loop: CASSPSGTGVDTQYF. CDR3 DNA: TGTGCCAGCAGCCCTTCCGGGACAGGGGTCGATACGCAGTATTTT.

The chain combines TRBV4-3 with TRBJ2-5; tentatively, D is TRBD2 (7 bases). The germline V gene encodes CDR1 LGHNA and CDR2 YSLEER. With 2 bases removed from V and 11 bases from J, the gap between germline ends came to 24 bases. The CDR3 sequence is 16 residues long. DNA for the CDR3: TGCGCCAGCAGCCAACTAAGGGGGGGAGCGTGGGGAGAGCAGTACTTC. This sequence encodes CASSQLRGGAWGEQYF.

This clone has just a few counts. J is TRBJ2-6 and V is TRBV4-3; D ambiguous. The CDR3 is 16 residues long. V shed 1 base and J shed 0 bases, with 7 bases lying between them. Germline lookup yields CDR1 LGHNA and CDR2 YSLEER. The CDR3 coding sequence is TGCGCCAGCAGCCAAGTTGTTAGCTCTGGGGCCAACGTCCTGACTTTC. The encoded protein is CASSQVVSSGANVLTF.

In nucleotides, the CDR3 is TGCGCCAGCAGCCAAGATATATACAGGGATGACTATGGCTACACCTTC. This encodes CASSQDIYRDDYGYTF. The V call is TRBV4-1, the J call TRBJ1-2; D perhaps matches TRBD1 (6 bases). V lost 0 bases and J 3 bases, leaving 14 bases between the germline ends. Germline V gives CDR1 MGHRA, CDR2 YSYEKL. The CDR3 totals 16 residues.

This chain connects TRBV5-6 to TRBJ1-4; D might be TRBD1 (6 bases). The germline CDR1 and CDR2 sequences are SGHDT and YYEEEE. The CDR3 length is 16 residues. The ends were cut back, 4 bases at V and 0 bases at J, with 13 bases in the middle. The CDR3 nucleotides read TGTGCCAGCAGCCTAGAGGGACAAGCAACTAATGAAAAACTGTTTTTT. Its protein product is CASSLEGQATNEKLFF.

This clone appeared once. The V and J genes are TRBV6-4 and TRBJ1-2, with 11 bases fitting TRBD1. Per the germline V gene, CDR1 is MRHNA and CDR2 is SNTAGT. V lost 8 bases and J lost 4; bases outside the gene matches: 9. This CDR3 has 15 amino acids. The CDR3 DNA follows: TGTGCCAGCCAACCGGACAGGGGGCGAATCTATGGCTACACCTTC. Translated, it gives CASQPDRGRIYGYTF.

For the CDR3, the DNA is TGCGCCAGCAGTGGGGCTAGGACAGGCACAGATACGCAGTATTTT. It is translated as CASSGARTGTDTQYF. This chain joins TRBV10-1 and TRBJ2-3; D is perhaps TRBD1 (6 bases). The ends were cut back, 4 bases at V and 1 base at J, with 12 bases in the middle. Germline V CDR1 and CDR2: WNHNN, SYGVQD (reference sequence). The CDR3 consists of 15 residues.

The chain has TRBV19 and TRBJ2-7; 11 bases map to TRBD2. V trimming: 6 bases; J trimming: 3 bases; junction bases outside the gene matches: 4. CDR1 is LNHDA, CDR2 SQIVND, per germline (reference sequence). The CDR3 contains 14 residues. CDR3 region: CASSTGLAVYEQYF. CDR3 coding DNA: TGTGCCAGTAGCACGGGACTAGCGGTCTACGAGCAGTACTTC.

This clone was recorded a few times. The chain employs TRBV25-1 and TRBJ2-5; 7 bases match TRBD1. Per germline, CDR1 MGHDK and CDR2 SYGVNS. The CDR3 sequence is 16 residues long. Losses at the gene ends were 7 bases for V and 3 bases for J; bases not matched to a gene: 14. The CDR3 is CASNLRGRQGEETQYF. In DNA form, the CDR3 reads TGTGCCAGCAATCTAAGGGGACGACAGGGAGAAGAGACCCAGTACTTC.

The genes are TRBV4-1 and TRBJ2-1, with TRBD2 matching over 11 bases. The trim removed 1 base at V and 5 bases at J, leaving 7 bases unmatched. There are 17 residues in the CDR3. From germline, CDR1 is MGHRA and CDR2 YSYEKL. DNA of the CDR3: TGCGCCAGCAGCCAAGGGGGCCTGACTAGCGGGAACAATGAGCAGTTCTTC. It encodes CASSQGGLTSGNNEQFF.

The V and J genes are TRBV30 and TRBJ1-3; no definite D call. Trimming took 5 bases from V and 1 from J, leaving 9 bases between them. The CDR3 is 13 residues long. Per germline, CDR1 GTSNPN and CDR2 SVGIG (reference sequence). As DNA, the CDR3 is TGTGCCTGGGGAGGGCCTTCTGGAAACACCATATATTTT. It encodes CAWGGPSGNTIYF.

V gene TRBV11-2 combines with J gene TRBJ1-1, with 7 bases identical to TRBD1. The germline gives CDR1 SGHAT, CDR2 FQNNGV. The CDR3 covers 15 residues. After removal of 3 bases from V and 3 bases from J, the junction contained 7 bases not matched to a gene. CDR3 amino acids: CASSLDRNLDTEAFF. As DNA, the CDR3 is TGTGCCAGCAGCTTGGACAGGAACCTGGACACTGAAGCTTTCTTT.

This chain joins TRBV5-1 and TRBJ2-1; TRBD1 matches 8 bases. CDR1 SGHRS and CDR2 YFSETQ come from the germline V gene. V trimming: 6 bases; J trimming: 4 bases; junction bases outside the gene matches: 9. CDR3 length: 15 residues. CDR3 coding DNA: TGCGCCAGCACGACCGGGACAGGTGTATACAATGAGCAGTTCTTC. Amino acids: CASTTGTGVYNEQFF.

The genes are TRBV5-1 and TRBJ1-4, with a weak D call TRBD1 (5 bases). V lost 4 bases and J 0 bases, leaving 16 bases between the germline ends. The CDR3 is made up of 17 amino acids. Per germline, CDR1 SGHRS and CDR2 YFSETQ. This CDR3 reads CASSRIGGTATNEKLFF. Here the CDR3 DNA reads TGCGCCAGCAGCCGGATTGGGGGGACCGCAACTAATGAAAAACTGTTTTTT.

The rearrangement joins TRBV2 to TRBJ2-5, with D possibly TRBD2 on 5 matching bases. V was clipped by 6 bases and J by 5 bases, with 16 bases between them. The CDR3 totals 14 residues. Germline CDR1 reads SNHLY; CDR2 reads FYNNEI. CDR3 loop: CASRDSTLQETQYF. CDR3 nucleotide sequence: TGTGCCAGCAGGGACTCAACCCTTCAGGAGACCCAGTACTTC. Variable domain in full (rest from reference TRBV2 and TRBJ2-5): EPEVTQTPSHQVTQMGQEVILRCVPISNHLYFYWYRQILGQKVEFLVSFYNNEISEKSEIFDDQFSVERPDGSNFTLKIRSTKLEDSAMYFCASRDSTLQETQYFGPGTRLLVL.

The V call is TRBV19, the J call TRBJ2-5; weak D call: TRBD1 (6 bases). CDR3 length equals 13 residues. Trimming shortened V by 7 bases and J by 5 bases, and 14 bases separated the two germline ends. The germline gives CDR1 LNHDA, CDR2 SQIVND (reference sequence). The CDR3 DNA sequence: TGTGCCAGTACCTACAGGGAAGGGGAGACCCAGTACTTC. The encoded protein is CASTYREGETQYF.

The chain combines TRBV2 with TRBJ1-5; TRBD1 matches at 8 bases. The V segment lost 4 bases and the J segment 4 bases; nucleotides outside the gene matches: 6. The CDR3 sequence is 15 residues long. Per germline, CDR1 SNHLY and CDR2 FYNNEI. As DNA, the CDR3 is TGTGCCAGCAGTGCCAGGGGGCTTCCGAATCAGCCCCAGCATTTT. Translating it yields CASSARGLPNQPQHF.

This clone showed up just a few times. The chain couples TRBV6-5 to TRBJ1-5; TRBD1 might be the D (5 bases). This CDR3 contains 13 residues. CDR1 is MNHEY, CDR2 SVGAGI, per germline. V dropped 6 bases and J dropped 5 bases, with 11 bases sitting between them. The CDR3: CASSNRRDQPQHF. The CDR3 DNA reads TGTGCCAGCAGCAATCGCAGGGATCAGCCCCAGCATTTT.

J is TRBJ2-4 and V is TRBV6-1; 10 bases align to TRBD1. J gave up 8 bases and V 2 bases, and 9 bases lay outside the gene matches. The CDR3 runs 16 residues. Looked up from germline, CDR1 is MNHNS and CDR2 is SASEGT. The chain's CDR3 is CASSETDRGNMDIQYF. In DNA, the CDR3 is TGTGCCAGCAGTGAAACGGACAGGGGGAACATGGACATTCAGTACTTC.

This chain uses TRBV7-3 with TRBJ1-1; no firm D call. The V gene lost 4 bases and the J gene lost 1 base, with 7 bases spanning the gap. The CDR3 runs to 13 residues. Germline loops: CDR1 SGHTA, CDR2 FQGTGA. CDR3 DNA: TGTGCCAGCAGCTCTCAGGCGAACACTGAAGCTTTCTTT. As protein: CASSSQANTEAFF.